Below, one TCR beta chain is given with its context. Its antigen is still unknown. The sample originates from a study of T cells after posttransplantation cyclophosphamide. Findings and limits, study-wide: TRB clonality was highly associated with recipient CMV seropositivity and reactivation. Blood and skin or GI T cell repertoires showed limited TRB overlap. Donor-recipient repertoire similarity was low at 1-2 months, rising over year one.

The method was immunoSEQ multiplex PCR; TCRdb's version includes in-frame clones alone and lacks a portion of them. The sample has roughly 800 clones; around 86% are singletons. Trimming took 5 bases from V and 0 from J; bases not matched to a gene: 2. In germline, CDR1 is SGHDN, CDR2 FVKESK. The CDR3 is 14 amino acids. The gene calls are TRBV14 and TRBJ2-7, with 9 bases matching TRBD2. The source is a man aged 50 to 60. The material sequenced was gut tissue. The CDR3 spells CASSDSGSSYEQYF. The CDR3 DNA follows: TGTGCCAGCAGCGATAGCGGGAGCTCCTACGAGCAGTACTTC.